This T cell receptor (beta chain) was captured in a study of a mutant IDH1 vaccine in newly diagnosed glioma. Findings and caveats of the study: Pseudoprogression looked unconnected to shifts in top peripheral T cell clonotypes.

Sample time point: week 23, last vaccination. All doses held 300 ug of mutant IDH1 20-mer peptide, with topical imiquimod. Regarding this clone: The antigen is undetermined.

Some clones are missing from TCRdb's copy, which holds only in-frame ones; the method was immunoSEQ multiplex PCR. Among tens of thousands of clones, 80% were seen once, and the ten largest hold 6.2%. The sample in question was PBMCs, obtained from a glioma patient whose treatment included an IDH1 peptide vaccine. This TCR derives from a man between 35 and 55 years old with glioma.

CDR3 sequence: CASSVADGGAGGRYGYTF. The DNA of the CDR3 is TGTGCCAGCAGCGTAGCCGACGGGGGGGCCGGTGGACGGTATGGCTACACCTTC. The chain uses TRBV9 and TRBJ1-2, with D possibly being TRBD1 (6 bases). CDR3 length equals 18 residues. The germline CDR1 and CDR2 sequences are SGDLS and YYNGEE. V was pared by 0 bases and J by 5 bases, with 23 bases between.